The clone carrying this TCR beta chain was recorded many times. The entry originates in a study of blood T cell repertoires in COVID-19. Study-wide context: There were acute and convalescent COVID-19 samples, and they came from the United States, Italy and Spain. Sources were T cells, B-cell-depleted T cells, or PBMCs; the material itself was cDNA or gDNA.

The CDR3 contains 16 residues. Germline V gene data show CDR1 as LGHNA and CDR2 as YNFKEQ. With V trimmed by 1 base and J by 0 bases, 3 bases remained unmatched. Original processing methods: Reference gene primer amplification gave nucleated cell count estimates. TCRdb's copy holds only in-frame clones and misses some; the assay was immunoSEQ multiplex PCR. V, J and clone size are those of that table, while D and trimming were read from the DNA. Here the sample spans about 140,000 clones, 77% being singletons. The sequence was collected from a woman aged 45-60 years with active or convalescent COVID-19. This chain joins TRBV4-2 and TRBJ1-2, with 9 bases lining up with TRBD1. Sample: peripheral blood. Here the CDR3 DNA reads TGTGCCAGCAGCCAAGCCAGGACAGGGGCTAACTATGGCTACACCTTC. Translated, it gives CASSQARTGANYGYTF.